These T cell receptor beta chains were read from a single sample in a study of blood T cell repertoires in COVID-19. Repertoires were generated with immunoSEQ multiplex PCR, while TCRdb's copy carries only in-frame clones and drops some. Of some 290,000 clones in the sample, almost 90% were seen once. Sequencing was done on a sample of peripheral blood. These receptor sequences come from a woman in her 30s with COVID-19, enrolled during active disease. Both conserved end residues are part of each CDR3. The order of the fields is D gene, V gene, clone size, J gene, CDR3 protein, CDR3 DNA. A D gene is named only where the DNA matches it firmly. A clone size is listed for some rows: how often the clone was seen (once, few, many), or a class if it is expanded.

d_gene: -; v_gene: TRBV2; abundance: -; j_gene: TRBJ1-3; CDR3aa: CASSQSGNTIYF; CDR3nt: TGTGCCAGCAGTCAATCTGGAAACACCATATATTTT
d_gene: -; v_gene: TRBV19; abundance: once; j_gene: TRBJ2-2; CDR3aa: CASSPFANTGELFF; CDR3nt: TGTGCCAGTAGTCCGTTCGCGAACACCGGGGAGCTGTTTTTT
d_gene: TRBD1; v_gene: TRBV5-5; abundance: -; j_gene: TRBJ2-7; CDR3aa: CASSPTGTGAYEQYF; CDR3nt: TGTGCCAGCAGCCCGACCGGGACAGGGGCCTACGAGCAGTACTTC
d_gene: TRBD2; v_gene: TRBV27; abundance: -; j_gene: TRBJ2-1; CDR3aa: CASSLPSGRGNEQFF; CDR3nt: TGTGCCAGCAGTTTGCCTAGCGGGAGGGGGAATGAGCAGTTCTTC
d_gene: -; v_gene: TRBV7-2; abundance: few; j_gene: TRBJ1-5; CDR3aa: CASSVTGTRMDQPQHF; CDR3nt: TGTGCCAGCAGCGTCACCGGGACAAGAATGGATCAACCCCAGCATTTT
d_gene: TRBD2; v_gene: TRBV2; abundance: -; j_gene: TRBJ2-1; CDR3aa: CASSERLAGGRNEQFF; CDR3nt: TGTGCCAGCAGTGAACGGCTAGCGGGAGGGCGTAATGAGCAGTTCTTC
d_gene: -; v_gene: TRBV11-2; abundance: -; j_gene: TRBJ2-7; CDR3aa: CASSLDGEVAYEQYF; CDR3nt: TGTGCCAGCAGCTTAGATGGGGAGGTCGCCTACGAGCAGTACTTC
d_gene: TRBD1; v_gene: TRBV10-3; abundance: -; j_gene: TRBJ1-1; CDR3aa: CAIRGTVRDTEAFF; CDR3nt: TGTGCCATCAGGGGGACAGTTCGGGACACTGAAGCTTTCTTT
d_gene: TRBD1; v_gene: TRBV5-4; abundance: -; j_gene: TRBJ2-6; CDR3aa: CASSSPRRDRVAGANVLTF; CDR3nt: TGTGCCAGCAGCTCCCCCCGGAGGGACAGGGTGGCTGGGGCCAACGTCCTGACTTTC
d_gene: -; v_gene: TRBV5-4; abundance: -; j_gene: TRBJ2-1; CDR3aa: CASSPVAGHEQFF; CDR3nt: TGTGCCAGCAGCCCCGTGGCGGGCCATGAGCAGTTCTTC
d_gene: -; v_gene: TRBV2; abundance: -; j_gene: TRBJ2-1; CDR3aa: CASRRRGASSYNEQFF; CDR3nt: TGTGCCAGCCGGAGGAGGGGAGCGAGCTCCTACAATGAGCAGTTCTTC
d_gene: TRBD1; v_gene: TRBV27; abundance: -; j_gene: TRBJ1-2; CDR3aa: CASRPARTGEGYTF; CDR3nt: TGTGCCAGCAGACCAGCCCGGACAGGGGAGGGCTACACCTTC
d_gene: TRBD1; v_gene: TRBV19; abundance: -; j_gene: TRBJ1-1; CDR3aa: CASSFHRGQGAQIVAFF; CDR3nt: TGTGCCAGTAGTTTCCACCGCGGACAGGGGGCGCAAATCGTAGCTTTCTTT
d_gene: -; v_gene: TRBV11-2; abundance: -; j_gene: TRBJ2-3; CDR3aa: CASSYALNPADTQYF; CDR3nt: TGTGCCAGCAGCTACGCACTGAACCCCGCAGATACGCAGTATTTT
d_gene: -; v_gene: TRBV27; abundance: once; j_gene: TRBJ1-1; CDR3aa: CASSSPGSGFNTEAFF; CDR3nt: TGTGCCAGCAGTTCTCCGGGATCGGGGTTTAACACTGAAGCTTTCTTT
d_gene: TRBD1; v_gene: TRBV28; abundance: -; j_gene: TRBJ1-4; CDR3aa: CASSFNRGNEKLFF; CDR3nt: TGTGCCAGCAGTTTTAACAGGGGTAATGAAAAACTGTTTTTT
d_gene: TRBD2; v_gene: TRBV10-1; abundance: -; j_gene: TRBJ2-5; CDR3aa: CASSESGIAGETQYF; CDR3nt: TGCGCCAGCAGTGAGTCGGGAATAGCGGGAGAGACCCAGTACTTC
d_gene: TRBD1; v_gene: TRBV5-1; abundance: -; j_gene: TRBJ2-1; CDR3aa: CASSLEGTGGNNEQFF; CDR3nt: TGCGCCAGCAGCTTGGAAGGGACAGGGGGCAACAATGAGCAGTTCTTC
d_gene: TRBD1; v_gene: TRBV28; abundance: -; j_gene: TRBJ2-7; CDR3aa: CASSPFSPDREDFYEQYF; CDR3nt: TGTGCCAGCAGTCCCTTTTCCCCGGACAGGGAAGATTTCTACGAGCAGTACTTC
d_gene: -; v_gene: TRBV7-3; abundance: -; j_gene: TRBJ1-3; CDR3aa: CASSGGSSGNTIYF; CDR3nt: TGTGCCAGCAGCGGGGGGAGCTCTGGAAACACCATATATTTT
d_gene: -; v_gene: TRBV28; abundance: -; j_gene: TRBJ1-6; CDR3aa: CASIFNRAAYNSPLHF; CDR3nt: TGTGCCAGCATCTTTAACAGGGCGGCCTATAATTCACCCCTCCACTTT
d_gene: -; v_gene: TRBV3-1/TRBV3-2; abundance: -; j_gene: TRBJ1-1; CDR3aa: CASSRRGSTEAFF; CDR3nt: TGTGCCAGCAGCCGGCGAGGGTCCACTGAAGCTTTCTTT
d_gene: -; v_gene: TRBV25-1; abundance: -; j_gene: TRBJ1-4; CDR3aa: CASSEGLGRTNEKLFF; CDR3nt: TGTGCCAGCAGTGAAGGTTTGGGGCGGACTAATGAAAAACTGTTTTTT
d_gene: -; v_gene: TRBV5-6; abundance: -; j_gene: TRBJ1-2; CDR3aa: CASSLVSFGDNYGYTF; CDR3nt: TGTGCCAGCAGCTTGGTGAGTTTCGGAGATAACTATGGCTACACCTTC
d_gene: TRBD1; v_gene: TRBV30; abundance: -; j_gene: TRBJ2-5; CDR3aa: CAWRDRQETQYF; CDR3nt: TGTGCCTGGAGGGACAGGCAAGAGACCCAGTACTTC
d_gene: TRBD1; v_gene: TRBV4-2; abundance: -; j_gene: TRBJ2-1; CDR3aa: CASSQKRPGTGTDEQFF; CDR3nt: TGTGCCAGCAGCCAAAAGCGCCCCGGGACAGGGACCGATGAGCAGTTCTTC
d_gene: TRBD1; v_gene: TRBV14; abundance: -; j_gene: TRBJ1-3; CDR3aa: CASSQDYRGSGNTIYF; CDR3nt: TGTGCCAGCAGCCAAGATTACAGGGGCTCTGGAAACACCATATATTTT
d_gene: TRBD2; v_gene: TRBV5-4; abundance: -; j_gene: TRBJ2-1; CDR3aa: CASSLGLAGGPGNEQFF; CDR3nt: TGTGCCAGCAGCTTGGGTCTAGCGGGAGGGCCGGGGAATGAGCAGTTCTTC
d_gene: -; v_gene: TRBV27; abundance: -; j_gene: TRBJ1-6; CDR3aa: CASSLQGINSPLHF; CDR3nt: TGTGCCAGCAGTTTACAGGGGATAAATTCACCCCTCCACTTT
d_gene: -; v_gene: TRBV30; abundance: -; j_gene: TRBJ1-3; CDR3aa: CAWSGGLLSSGNTIYF; CDR3nt: TGTGCCTGGAGTGGGGGACTTCTGAGCTCTGGAAACACCATATATTTT
d_gene: -; v_gene: TRBV3-1/TRBV3-2; abundance: many; j_gene: TRBJ2-7; CDR3aa: CASSQVNEQYF; CDR3nt: TGTGCCAGCAGCCAAGTAAACGAGCAGTACTTC
d_gene: TRBD1; v_gene: TRBV6-5; abundance: -; j_gene: TRBJ1-2; CDR3aa: CASDPGTGNYGYTF; CDR3nt: TGTGCCAGCGACCCCGGGACAGGGAACTATGGCTACACCTTC
d_gene: TRBD2; v_gene: TRBV5-4; abundance: -; j_gene: TRBJ2-1; CDR3aa: CASSLGGREGYNEQFF; CDR3nt: TGTGCCAGCAGCCTCGGCGGGCGGGAGGGATACAATGAGCAGTTCTTC
d_gene: TRBD2; v_gene: TRBV7-2; abundance: -; j_gene: TRBJ2-2; CDR3aa: CASSSGTSRRTGELFF; CDR3nt: TGTGCCAGCAGCTCCGGGACTAGCAGGCGGACCGGGGAGCTGTTTTTT
d_gene: TRBD2; v_gene: TRBV10-3; abundance: -; j_gene: TRBJ2-1; CDR3aa: CAIRRSAGGPNEQFF; CDR3nt: TGTGCCATCAGACGATCAGCGGGAGGGCCAAATGAGCAGTTCTTC
d_gene: TRBD2; v_gene: TRBV7-2; abundance: once; j_gene: TRBJ2-7; CDR3aa: CASSLAGGRDEQYF; CDR3nt: TGTGCCAGCAGCCTAGCGGGAGGGCGGGACGAGCAGTACTTC
d_gene: -; v_gene: TRBV6-9; abundance: -; j_gene: TRBJ2-3; CDR3aa: CASSSGVSTDTQYF; CDR3nt: TGTGCCAGCAGTTCAGGGGTCAGCACAGATACGCAGTATTTT
d_gene: TRBD1; v_gene: TRBV9; abundance: -; j_gene: TRBJ2-2; CDR3aa: CASSARDRVTGELFF; CDR3nt: TGTGCCAGCAGCGCCCGGGACAGAGTCACCGGGGAGCTGTTTTTT
d_gene: TRBD2; v_gene: TRBV6-4; abundance: -; j_gene: TRBJ2-6; CDR3aa: CASTTLAGSSGANVLTF; CDR3nt: TGTGCCAGCACTACACTAGCGGGCAGCTCTGGGGCCAACGTCCTGACTTTC
d_gene: TRBD1; v_gene: TRBV10-1; abundance: -; j_gene: TRBJ2-7; CDR3aa: CASSPGTGLDYEQYF; CDR3nt: TGCGCCAGCAGCCCCGGGACAGGATTAGACTACGAGCAGTACTTC
d_gene: -; v_gene: TRBV28; abundance: -; j_gene: TRBJ1-5; CDR3aa: CASSFGEGFWPQHF; CDR3nt: TGTGCCAGCAGTTTTGGGGAGGGGTTTTGGCCCCAGCATTTT
d_gene: TRBD1; v_gene: TRBV4-1; abundance: -; j_gene: TRBJ1-5; CDR3aa: CASRRTGSRDQPQHF; CDR3nt: TGCGCCAGCAGGCGGACAGGGTCGAGGGATCAGCCCCAGCATTTT
d_gene: -; v_gene: TRBV7-3; abundance: -; j_gene: TRBJ2-3; CDR3aa: CASSFTGSDTQYF; CDR3nt: TGTGCCAGCAGCTTTACAGGGTCAGATACGCAGTATTTT
d_gene: -; v_gene: TRBV18; abundance: -; j_gene: TRBJ1-2; CDR3aa: CASSLSRQRGSYGYTF; CDR3nt: TGTGCCAGCTCACTCTCACGACAGCGGGGTTCCTATGGCTACACCTTC
d_gene: TRBD2; v_gene: TRBV13; abundance: -; j_gene: TRBJ2-1; CDR3aa: CASSPGEGMAEQFF; CDR3nt: TGTGCCAGCAGCCCGGGGGAGGGAATGGCTGAGCAGTTCTTC
d_gene: -; v_gene: TRBV5-1; abundance: -; j_gene: TRBJ1-1; CDR3aa: CASSFLTMNTEAFF; CDR3nt: TGCGCCAGCAGCTTTCTAACCATGAACACTGAAGCTTTCTTT
d_gene: TRBD1; v_gene: TRBV10-2; abundance: -; j_gene: TRBJ1-5; CDR3aa: CASQDRDNQPQHF; CDR3nt: TGCGCCAGCCAGGACAGGGACAATCAGCCCCAGCATTTT
d_gene: TRBD1; v_gene: TRBV6-5; abundance: -; j_gene: TRBJ1-2; CDR3aa: CASRDRGRDYGYTF; CDR3nt: TGTGCCAGCAGGGACAGGGGTAGGGACTATGGCTACACCTTC
d_gene: TRBD1; v_gene: TRBV5-1; abundance: -; j_gene: TRBJ2-7; CDR3aa: CASRAGTASSYEQYF; CDR3nt: TGCGCCAGCAGGGCCGGGACAGCATCCTCCTACGAGCAGTACTTC
d_gene: TRBD2; v_gene: TRBV13; abundance: -; j_gene: TRBJ2-1; CDR3aa: CASSPQTSGYYNEQFF; CDR3nt: TGTGCCAGCAGCCCCCAGACTAGCGGGTACTACAATGAGCAGTTCTTC
d_gene: TRBD2; v_gene: TRBV15; abundance: -; j_gene: TRBJ2-1; CDR3aa: CATSRGSSGSGVSYNEQFF; CDR3nt: TGTGCCACCAGCAGAGGGTCTAGCGGGAGTGGGGTGTCCTACAATGAGCAGTTCTTC
d_gene: -; v_gene: TRBV6-1; abundance: -; j_gene: TRBJ2-7; CDR3aa: CASSEAIRSYEQYF; CDR3nt: TGTGCCAGCAGTGAAGCTATCAGATCCTACGAGCAGTACTTC
d_gene: -; v_gene: TRBV19; abundance: -; j_gene: TRBJ1-4; CDR3aa: CASSISAGEGSRFF; CDR3nt: TGTGCCAGTAGTATTTCGGCAGGGGAAGGTTCTCGGTTTTTT
d_gene: TRBD1; v_gene: TRBV6-1; abundance: -; j_gene: TRBJ1-1; CDR3aa: CASSDLGGGTEAFF; CDR3nt: TGTGCCAGCAGTGATCTAGGGGGCGGCACTGAAGCTTTCTTT
d_gene: -; v_gene: TRBV18; abundance: -; j_gene: TRBJ1-5; CDR3aa: CASSPEHVQDVANALTQPQHF; CDR3nt: TGTGCCAGCTCTCCAGAACACGTCCAGGATGTCGCCAACGCCTTGACTCAGCCCCAGCATTTT
d_gene: TRBD1; v_gene: TRBV19; abundance: -; j_gene: TRBJ1-6; CDR3aa: CASSRAGQANSPLHF; CDR3nt: TGTGCCAGTAGTAGGGCGGGACAGGCCAATTCACCCCTCCACTTT
d_gene: TRBD2; v_gene: TRBV11-2; abundance: once; j_gene: TRBJ2-1; CDR3aa: CASSGDLAGVLAQFF; CDR3nt: TGTGCCAGCAGCGGAGATCTAGCGGGAGTGTTGGCGCAGTTCTTC